The source of this T cell receptor (beta chain) is a study of post-analysis software for immune sequencing data. Background on the study: The cohort encompassed relapsing-remitting, secondary progressive and progressive-relapsing multiple sclerosis disease courses.

CDR3 length equals 16 residues. The V gene end was trimmed by 5 bases and the J gene end by 6 bases; junction bases not matched to a gene: 12. Germline assignment: CDR1 SEHNR and CDR2 FQNEAQ (reference sequence). Unique molecular identifiers had been added to the TCR beta cDNA libraries. TCRdb redid the calling of the PCR reads with MiXCR, one entry per CDR3 protein. This table has approximately 180,000 distinct CDR3 sequences, 30% appearing once. To note about this clonotype: Its specificity is not known.

Findings of the study overall: Comparison of patients with controls showed five or six TRBV segments more frequent in patients, TRBV5-6, TRBV5-1 and TRBV20-1 among them.

This sequence originates from a girl between 5 and 17 years old with multiple sclerosis. Sequences were obtained from blood. V and J are TRBV7-9 and TRBJ1-1; 10 bases are a match to TRBD1. Here the CDR3 DNA reads TGTGCCAGCAGCCTGCCCCAGGGACAGGGGCGACCTGAAGCTTTCTTT. Its translation: CASSLPQGQGRPEAFF.